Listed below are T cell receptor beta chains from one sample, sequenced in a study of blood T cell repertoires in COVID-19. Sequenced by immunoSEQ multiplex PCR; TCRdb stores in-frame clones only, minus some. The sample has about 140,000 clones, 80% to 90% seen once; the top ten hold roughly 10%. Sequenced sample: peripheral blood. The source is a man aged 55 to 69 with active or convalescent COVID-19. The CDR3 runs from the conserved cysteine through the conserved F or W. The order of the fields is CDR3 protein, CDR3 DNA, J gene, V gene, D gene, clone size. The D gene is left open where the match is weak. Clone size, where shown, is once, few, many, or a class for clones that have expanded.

CASSPTSGEQFF | TGTGCCAGCAGCCCAACTAGCGGTGAGCAGTTCTTC | TRBJ2-1 | TRBV27 | TRBD2 | NA
CASTTGPIPPLHF | TGTGCCAGCACCACAGGGCCCATCCCACCCCTCCACTTT | TRBJ1-6 | TRBV2 | NA | NA
CASSTSGQGATEAFF | TGTGCCAGCAGCACCTCTGGACAGGGGGCAACTGAAGCTTTCTTT | TRBJ1-1 | TRBV5-4 | TRBD1 | NA
CSASPEGRGLQPQHF | TGCAGTGCTAGTCCCGAGGGCAGGGGGTTACAGCCCCAGCATTTT | TRBJ1-5 | TRBV20-1 | TRBD1 | NA
CASSFTTGADTQYF | TGTGCCAGCAGCTTTACGACCGGGGCAGATACGCAGTATTTT | TRBJ2-3 | TRBV7-9 | NA | NA
CASRTGQGESYEQYF | TGTGCCAGCAGGACGGGACAGGGGGAGAGTTACGAGCAGTACTTC | TRBJ2-7 | TRBV28 | TRBD1 | NA
CASSLEQQAYNEQFF | TGTGCCAGCAGCTTAGAGCAACAGGCGTACAATGAGCAGTTCTTC | TRBJ2-1 | TRBV7-3 | NA | NA
CASSFSGRGTDTQYF | TGTGCCAGCAGCTTCAGTGGGAGAGGTACAGATACGCAGTATTTT | TRBJ2-3 | TRBV7-3 | NA | NA
CASRASGNSPLHF | TGTGCCAGCAGAGCCTCAGGGAATTCACCCCTCCACTTT | TRBJ1-6 | TRBV2 | NA | NA
CASSSGTPMREQYF | TGTGCCAGCAGCAGCGGGACACCCATGAGGGAGCAGTACTTC | TRBJ2-7 | TRBV5-4 | NA | NA
CASSGTSGRLLDTQYF | TGTGCCAGCAGTGGAACTAGCGGGAGACTACTAGATACGCAGTATTTT | TRBJ2-3 | TRBV6-1 | TRBD2 | NA
CASSFRGLGNTEAFF | TGTGCCAGCAGCTTCAGGGGCCTTGGGAACACTGAAGCTTTCTTT | TRBJ1-1 | TRBV7-9 | NA | NA
CASSALAGMSGELFF | TGTGCCAGCAGCGCCCTAGCGGGAATGTCCGGGGAGCTGTTTTTT | TRBJ2-2 | TRBV7-3 | TRBD2 | NA
CASRSRWSDLNSYEQYF | TGTGCCAGCAGGTCGCGGTGGTCAGATCTAAATTCCTACGAGCAGTACTTC | TRBJ2-7 | TRBV2 | NA | NA
CASSSRSSTDTQYF | TGTGCCAGCAGCTCCCGATCTAGTACAGATACGCAGTATTTT | TRBJ2-3 | TRBV7-2 | NA | NA
CATAIGTSGGTDTQYF | TGCGCCACCGCAATCGGGACTAGCGGGGGCACAGATACGCAGTATTTT | TRBJ2-3 | TRBV10-2 | TRBD2 | NA
CASSLTSDYNEQFF | TGTGCCAGCAGCTTAACTAGCGACTACAATGAGCAGTTCTTC | TRBJ2-1 | TRBV7-3 | NA | NA
CASSMSRSGELYEQYF | TGTGCCAGTAGTATGAGTCGAAGCGGGGAGCTCTACGAGCAGTACTTC | TRBJ2-7 | TRBV19 | TRBD2 | NA
CASIDSSYNSPLHF | TGTGCCAGCATCGATAGCTCCTATAATTCACCCCTCCACTTT | TRBJ1-6 | TRBV28 | NA | NA
CASSALAPDTQYF | TGTGCCAGCAGTGCTTTAGCGCCAGATACGCAGTATTTT | TRBJ2-3 | TRBV28 | NA | NA
CASSPGQRQYEQYF | TGTGCCAGCAGCCCTGGACAGCGCCAATACGAGCAGTACTTC | TRBJ2-7 | TRBV2 | NA | NA
CASSSGGTSGYNEQFF | TGTGCCAGCAGCTCCGGAGGAACTAGCGGATACAATGAGCAGTTCTTC | TRBJ2-1 | TRBV7-6 | TRBD2 | NA
CASSLGQGIGYTF | TGTGCCAGCAGCTTAGGACAGGGTATCGGCTACACCTTC | TRBJ1-2 | TRBV7-3 | TRBD1 | NA
CASSSPGTGFNTGELFF | TGTGCCAGCAGCTCTCCCGGGACAGGGTTTAACACCGGGGAGCTGTTTTTT | TRBJ2-2 | TRBV7-8 | TRBD1 | few
CSVPRDRQQFF | TGCAGCGTCCCCCGGGATCGACAGCAGTTCTTC | TRBJ2-1 | TRBV29-1 | NA | few
CSASTGKLGEQYF | TGCAGTGCTAGTACAGGGAAATTGGGGGAGCAGTACTTC | TRBJ2-7 | TRBV20-1 | NA | NA
CASSLSSGKIDTQYF | TGTGCCAGCAGCTTATCTAGCGGGAAGATAGATACGCAGTATTTT | TRBJ2-3 | TRBV7-9 | TRBD2 | NA
CASSDGGDTQYF | TGTGCCAGCTCCGACGGGGGAGATACGCAGTATTTT | TRBJ2-3 | TRBV18 | NA | NA
CASSLTGVQPQHF | TGTGCCAGCAGTTTAACTGGAGTCCAGCCCCAGCATTTT | TRBJ1-5 | TRBV12-3/TRBV12-4 | NA | NA
CASSSAGTGKRELFF | TGTGCCAGCAGTTCAGCCGGGACAGGGAAGCGGGAGCTGTTTTTT | TRBJ2-2 | TRBV28 | TRBD1 | NA
CASMLAGVGNEQFF | TGTGCCAGCATGCTAGCGGGAGTCGGCAATGAGCAGTTCTTC | TRBJ2-1 | TRBV28 | TRBD2 | NA
CASSPGGLAGVYEQYF | TGCGCCAGCAGCCCTGGTGGACTAGCGGGAGTCTACGAGCAGTACTTC | TRBJ2-7 | TRBV5-1 | TRBD2 | NA
CASSLRAGSYEQYF | TGCGCCAGCAGCTTGAGGGCGGGTTCGTACGAGCAGTACTTC | TRBJ2-7 | TRBV5-1 | NA | NA
CSGRGGHSYEQYF | TGCAGCGGGAGGGGCGGACACTCCTACGAGCAGTACTTC | TRBJ2-7 | TRBV29-1 | NA | NA
CASSLRRLAGSSSYNEQFF | TGTGCCAGCAGCTTAAGGCGACTAGCGGGCTCTAGCTCCTACAATGAGCAGTTCTTC | TRBJ2-1 | TRBV7-9 | TRBD2 | NA
CASSLGPGYGNTIYF | TGTGCCAGCAGCTTAGGTCCCGGGTACGGAAACACCATATATTTT | TRBJ1-3 | TRBV7-6 | NA | NA
CASSLGLRNEQYF | TGTGCCAGCAGTTTAGGGCTCCGCAACGAGCAGTACTTC | TRBJ2-7 | TRBV12-3/TRBV12-4 | NA | NA
CATSREGQGGQPQHF | TGTGCCACCAGCAGAGAGGGGCAGGGGGGTCAGCCCCAGCATTTT | TRBJ1-5 | TRBV15 | TRBD1 | NA
CASSPSSGELFF | TGCGCCAGCAGCCCCTCGTCCGGGGAGCTGTTTTTT | TRBJ2-2 | TRBV4-1 | NA | NA
CASSDTGGQSPLHF | TGTGCCAGCAGCGATACAGGGGGCCAATCACCCCTCCACTTT | TRBJ1-6 | TRBV27 | TRBD1 | NA
CASSLGPLGEGYEQYF | TGTGCCAGCAGCTTAGGGCCTCTGGGGGAGGGCTACGAGCAGTACTTC | TRBJ2-7 | TRBV11-2 | TRBD2 | NA
CASSNYFMNTEAFF | TGCGCCAGCAGCAATTACTTTATGAACACTGAAGCTTTCTTT | TRBJ1-1 | TRBV5-1 | NA | once
CAIGGTNYEQYF | TGTGCCATTGGTGGGACAAACTACGAGCAGTACTTC | TRBJ2-7 | TRBV10-3 | NA | few
CASSYSGSGEAYGYTF | TGTGCCAGCAGTTACTCAGGCAGCGGGGAGGCGTATGGCTACACCTTC | TRBJ1-2 | TRBV6-5 | NA | NA
CSVTQGLEQYF | TGCAGCGTTACCCAGGGCCTCGAGCAGTACTTC | TRBJ2-7 | TRBV29-1 | NA | NA
CASSQLATNQPQHF | TGCGCCAGCAGTCAATTAGCCACTAATCAGCCCCAGCATTTT | TRBJ1-5 | TRBV23-1 | NA | NA
CASSLLGEDRGKGTQYF | TGTGCCAGCAGTTTATTAGGAGAGGACAGGGGGAAAGGTACGCAGTATTTT | TRBJ2-3 | TRBV28 | TRBD1 | NA
CASSPILAGGTYEQYF | TGCGCCAGCAGCCCCATACTAGCGGGAGGAACCTACGAGCAGTACTTC | TRBJ2-7 | TRBV4-1 | TRBD2 | NA
CSVEEGAGGYTF | TGCAGCGTTGAAGAGGGGGCTGGTGGCTACACCTTC | TRBJ1-2 | TRBV29-1 | NA | NA
CASSPPGTAGRGTQYF | TGTGCCAGCAGCCCACCGGGGACGGCGGGGAGGGGTACGCAGTATTTT | TRBJ2-3 | TRBV9 | TRBD2 | NA
CASSFRLRQGGLAFF | TGTGCCAGCAGTTTCAGATTGCGCCAGGGTGGTTTGGCTTTCTTT | TRBJ1-1 | TRBV27 | NA | NA
CASRRTGNTGELFF | TGTGCCAGCAGGAGGACAGGGAACACCGGGGAGCTGTTTTTT | TRBJ2-2 | TRBV6-5 | TRBD1 | NA
CASSQTGSADTQYF | TGTGCCAGCAGCCAGACAGGTTCAGCAGATACGCAGTATTTT | TRBJ2-3 | TRBV3-1/TRBV3-2 | NA | NA
CSVDWIGTSGRSRQFF | TGCAGCGTTGATTGGATAGGGACTAGCGGGAGAAGTAGGCAGTTCTTC | TRBJ2-1 | TRBV29-1 | TRBD2 | NA